Listed below are T cell receptor beta chains from one sample, sequenced in a study of T-cell memory formation after mild COVID-19. TCRdb reprocessed the 5' RACE reads with MiXCR, giving one entry per CDR3 protein. This sample carries around 440,000 distinct CDR3 sequences, roughly 20% of them seen once, and the ten largest clones take 9% to 15%. The sample consisted of PBMCs or a T cell subset sorted from them (not recorded which). These receptor sequences come from an adult woman who had mild COVID-19 (a few samples of this study predate the infection). Cell type and time point are not known. Each CDR3 is given with its conserved first and last residue. D genes are given only for firm matches. Size values are once, few and many counts, or a class for expanded clones, and some rows have none.

TRBV7-2	TRBJ2-3	15	TRBD2	many	TGTGCCAGCGGGAGGGTTACGGCACCCACAGATACGCAGTATTTT	CASGRVTAPTDTQYF
TRBV7-9	TRBJ1-1	14	TRBD1	.	TGTGCCAGCAGCTTGGATATCAGGGGGAGTGAAGCTTTCTTT	CASSLDIRGSEAFF
TRBV5-6	TRBJ1-2	17	TRBD1	.	TGTGCCAGCAGCTCCCCCCTGCCGACAGGGTTGAACTATGGCTACACCTTC	CASSSPLPTGLNYGYTF
TRBV24-1	TRBJ2-7	16	TRBD1	.	TGTGCCACCAGTGGTAAGGGACAGAAATCATCCTACGAGCAGTACTTC	CATSGKGQKSSYEQYF
TRBV7-3	TRBJ2-7	13	.	many	TGTGCCAGCAGCAAAGACGGATCCTACGAGCAGTACTTC	CASSKDGSYEQYF
TRBV10-3	TRBJ1-1	15	.	.	TGTGCCACCGCCGGGATGGGGGGCTTAAACACTGAAGCTTTCTTT	CATAGMGGLNTEAFF
TRBV24-1	TRBJ2-1	16	TRBD1	few	TGTGCCACCAGTGTCTCCAGAGGACAGGGCTACAATGAGCAGTTCTTC	CATSVSRGQGYNEQFF
TRBV18	TRBJ2-1	13	TRBD1	many	TGTGCCAGCTCGTCCGGGACAGGGGGCACAGGGGTCTTC	CASSSGTGGTGVF
TRBV4-3	TRBJ2-1	15	.	.	TGCGCCAGCAGCCAAGGGGTTTCTGCCCAAGGTGAGCAGTTCTTC	CASSQGVSAQGEQFF
TRBV15	TRBJ2-3	16	.	few	TGTGCCACCAGCAGAGATGCGGGGACAAGCACAGATACGCAGTATTTT	CATSRDAGTSTDTQYF
TRBV7-2	TRBJ1-1	17	.	.	TGTGCCAGCAGCTTAGGCCCGGTCTACGGCATGAACACTGAAGCTTTCTTT	CASSLGPVYGMNTEAFF
TRBV4-2	TRBJ2-7	13	.	.	TGTGCCAGCAGCCAACCCGGCTCCTACGAGCAGTACTTC	CASSQPGSYEQYF
TRBV5-1	TRBJ2-3	15	TRBD1	.	TGCGCCAGCACCTCGGGACAGGGGGAATCAGATACGCAGTATTTT	CASTSGQGESDTQYF
TRBV29-1	TRBJ2-7	11	.	.	TGCAGCGTTGAAGAAACATCCGAGCAGTACTTC	CSVEETSEQYF
TRBV10-3	TRBJ2-1	13	.	few	TGTGCCATCAGTGAGTCGATAAGAGGAGAGCAGTTCTTC	CAISESIRGEQFF
TRBV30	TRBJ2-7	16	.	once	TGTGCCTGGAGTGTACAGGGACAAGCGGTCTCCTACGAGCAGTACTTC	CAWSVQGQAVSYEQYF
TRBV4-2	TRBJ2-5	16	.	few	TGTGCCAGCAGCCGAAACGGGGGCCAGGTTCAAGAGACCCAGTACTTC	CASSRNGGQVQETQYF
TRBV7-9	TRBJ2-1	16	.	few	TGTGCCAGCAGCGGCACAAAGCGAGGGACCTACAATGAGCAGTTCTTC	CASSGTKRGTYNEQFF
TRBV24-1	TRBJ2-1	16	TRBD2	few	TGTGCCACCAGTGATTTCGTAGCGGGGCGAGGGAATGAGCAGTTCTTC	CATSDFVAGRGNEQFF
TRBV29-1	TRBJ2-6	14	.	.	TGCAGCGTTGAAGTAGTACCTGGGGCCAACGTCCTGACTTTC	CSVEVVPGANVLTF
TRBV2	TRBJ2-1	16	TRBD2	.	TGTGCCAGCAAATCTCGACTAGCGGGGGGGTACAATGAGCAGTTCTTC	CASKSRLAGGYNEQFF
TRBV19	TRBJ1-2	14	TRBD1	few	TGTGCCAGTAGTATCGACAGGGGGTCTGATGGCTACACCTTC	CASSIDRGSDGYTF
TRBV12-3/TRBV12-4	TRBJ1-5	15	.	.	TGTGCCAGCAGCCCAGACGGGATTGGCAATCAGCCCCAGCATTTT	CASSPDGIGNQPQHF